This TCR beta chain was obtained from a study of T cell responses to AZD1222 COVID-19 vaccine listed by TCRdb under 2021. About the investigation overall: AZD1222 recipients with second doses at about 4 weeks or about 12 weeks were pooled, because spike-specific TCR depth and breadth did not differ between schedules. A total of 230 to 250 trial participants underwent TCR sequencing, of whom about 200 had received two doses of AZD1222 and 26 had received two doses of the MenACWY control vaccine. Trial participants were enrolled by age into 18-55, 56-69 and 70-plus year subgroups, with roughly 160, 29 and 62 TCR-sequenced participants respectively.

Worth noting for this clone: Which antigen it targets is not known. The sample holds no much larger clone one base away, and base qualities are not on file.

In light of the paper, this sample's time point label describes: baseline before first vaccination. Vaccinee samples came from UK trials COV001 and COV002, including a single-blind randomized controlled phase 2/3 trial of AZD1222 (ChAdOx1 nCoV-19) in healthy adults. For TCRbeta chain sequencing, PBMC samples were collected from trial participants at day 0 and at day 28 after the second dose. The CDR3 regions of human TCRbeta chains were analyzed by immunosequencing. As for how the authors treated the data: Repertoire TCRs were checked for matches against a reference library of SARS-CoV-2-specific TCRs that had been generated using the MIRA antigen-specificity platform. Breadth meant the fraction of unique TCRs that were SARS-CoV-2-associated, whereas depth meant the fraction of total T cells that were SARS-CoV-2-associated. Using the MIRA data, each spike-specific TCR was mapped to the spike region that the TCR reacts to and placed in a CD4 or CD8 class. Log10-transformed breadth and depth values were compared by one-way ANOVA with Sidak's multiple comparisons tests. TCRdb took over this immuneACCESS table, retaining in-frame rearrangements with V and J assigned. Such tables are incomplete; in checked studies, under half of the missing clones stem from an unresolved V gene, and the remainder is unexplained. The DNA gave D and trimming, while V, J and clone size come from that table. In this sample the table shows under 300,000 clones, approximately 95% of which occur a single time. 0.5% to 0.65% of the sample goes to the ten largest clones.

Overall results and qualifications from the work: Participants were mostly white British and included more females than males, and it was suggested by the authors that clonal diversity may have been underestimated. Conclusions about previously exposed vaccinees are limited because only a handful of AZD1222 recipients were SARS-CoV-2 seropositive at baseline. The vaccine-associated CD4 TCRs covered the entire spike protein, and the dominant responses fell in regions 160-218 and 743-854. No day 14 peak-response samples were available, so repertoires were characterized only after the peak T cell response. In the small 56-69-year group, the increase in depth fell short of significance, most likely because of low power. After two AZD1222 doses, spike-specific TCR breadth and depth were significantly higher than at day 0 and than in MenACWY recipients. Reportedly, almost half of the unique spike-specific TCRs recognized epitopes lying outside the regions that are mutated in the B.1.351 and B.1.1.7 variants.

Trimming removed 6 bases from V and 2 bases from J; the gene matches leave 6 bases unexplained. Counted from cysteine to phenylalanine, this CDR3 has 15 amino acids. The read is trimmed to its CDR3 DNA, 45 bases read in frame from base 1. In the germline V gene, CDR1 corresponds to SNHLY and CDR2 to FYNNEI. The chain joins TRBV2 to TRBJ1-3, with 8 bases in between that match TRBD1. The source of this sequence is an adult in good health. The specimen comprised peripheral blood, sampled on day 0 of AZD1222 vaccination. The CDR3 reads as follows: CASRKTGVAGNTIYF. The nucleotide sequence reads as follows: TGTGCCAGCAGGAAGACAGGGGTAGCTGGAAACACCATATATTTT.